The clone carrying this T cell receptor (beta chain) came up many times. The data belong to a study of glioma-infiltrating T cells. Amplification of TCR alpha and beta CDR3 regions from RNA used iRepertoire nested multiplex PCR. TCRdb independently ran MiXCR on the multiplex PCR reads; one entry per CDR3 protein. The sample shows fewer than 250,000 distinct CDR3 sequences, 25% to 35% of them seen only once. V trimming: 2 bases; J trimming: 6 bases; junction bases outside the gene matches: 9. This CDR3 spans 16 amino acids. CDR1 and CDR2 (germline): SGHTA, FQGNSA. Source material: glioma tissue, nonneoplastic brain tissue, or PBMCs (not recorded which). The TCR originated in a human donor with low-grade glioma or glioblastoma, undergoing nonglioma brain surgery, or in good health (not recorded which). V is TRBV7-2 and J is TRBJ2-1; 8 positions match TRBD2. CDR3 nucleotide sequence: TGTGCCAGCAGCTTAAATCCCGGGAGGGCCTCCAATGAGCAGTTCTTC. Translating it yields CASSLNPGRASNEQFF.